This passage covers 20 T cell receptor beta chains from one sample sequenced in a study of vaccination and CD4 T cells after COVID-19 (dated by TCRdb to the early 2020s). Their specific antigens are unknown. According to the study, the label for this sample's time point signals: late sampling 161 to 241 days after vaccination in three convalescent patients. According to the study, the label for this sample's treatment or condition signals: roughly 10-day PBMC culture with coronavirus spike peptide pools or control peptides (ViraFEST assay). Library generation was performed with PCR. The sample was run on an Illumina iSeq 100. At the Johns Hopkins FTIC core, DNA from the cultured CD4+ T cells underwent TCR sequencing with the Oncomine TCR Beta short-read assay. TCRdb reworked the public reads: Q25 trimming with fastp, MiXCR clone assembly, productive beta chains retained. Every entry covers one CDR3 protein and lists the most common genes and DNA from its rows. This sample holds about 24,000 distinct CDR3 sequences; roughly 40% were observed only once. The ten most abundant clones make up 4.1% of the sample.

This material consisted of CD4+ T cells from blood, cultured in vitro, taken about 7 months after SARS-CoV-2 vaccination. All receptors come from a human donor who had recovered from COVID-19.

This rearrangement joins TRBV6-1 to TRBJ1-2; D unclear. Germline values: CDR1 MNHNS, CDR2 SASEGT. Trimming took off 3 bases at V and 3 bases at J, with 5 bases between the two ends. The CDR3 has 12 residues. CDR3 sequence reads: CASSDPYYGYTF. The CDR3 coding sequence is TGTGCCAGCAGTGATCCTTACTATGGCTACACCTTC.

This chain connects TRBV11-2 to TRBJ2-2; D not resolved. The CDR3 totals 14 residues. Trimming took 5 bases from V and 1 from J, leaving 8 bases between them. CDR1 and CDR2 (germline): SGHAT, FQNNGV. The CDR3 protein is CASSPNGNTGELFF. The CDR3 nucleotides are TGTGCCAGCAGCCCTAATGGGAACACCGGGGAGCTGTTTTTT.

This chain uses TRBV7-2 with TRBJ2-7; TRBD1 matches at 9 bases. The CDR3 runs 14 residues. Trimming removed 5 bases from V and 5 bases from J; junction bases left unmatched: 7. Germline V gives CDR1 SGHTA, CDR2 FQGNSA. CDR3 amino acids: CASSPSRDRDEQYF. CDR3 nucleotide sequence: TGTGCCAGCAGCCCCTCCCGGGACAGGGACGAGCAGTACTTC.

This clonotype occurred a few times. At one of its ends the junction is not consistent with the germline gene, which may arise from a read error. This chain links TRBV6-1 with TRBJ2-1; D could derive from TRBD1 or TRBD2 (5 bases each). CDR1 is MNHNS, CDR2 SASEGT, per germline. The CDR3 sequence is 12 residues long. Here the CDR3 DNA reads TGTGCCAGCAGGAGGGACGGTTACATAAACATCTTC. Protein sequence: CASRRDGYINIF.

This clonotype was picked up one time. V and J are TRBV7-9 and TRBJ2-2; no clear D gene. Trimming stripped 5 bases from V and 4 bases from J, with 14 bases between. The CDR3 contains 15 residues. Germline CDR1 is SEHNR and CDR2 is FQNEAQ (reference sequence). CDR3 in DNA: TGTGCCAGCAGCCCCCTCGGCCCGAGCACCGGGGAGCTGTTTTTT. Translation gives CASSPLGPSTGELFF.

The chain uses TRBV29-1 and TRBJ2-2; D gene ambiguous. The CDR3 length is 13 residues. Germline V gene lookup returns CDR1 SQVTM and CDR2 ANQGSEA. The V end was cut by 4 bases, the J end by 2 bases, with 8 bases between. DNA for the CDR3: TGCAGCGTTGGCCGAGGAAACACCGGGGAGCTGTTTTTT. Its translation: CSVGRGNTGELFF.

Only one count was recorded for this clonotype. V and J are TRBV19 and TRBJ2-5, with unresolved D. Trimming left V 5 bases short and J 3 bases short, with 10 bases between. Looked up from germline, CDR1 is LNHDA and CDR2 is SQIVND (reference sequence). This CDR3 contains 13 residues. The CDR3 DNA reads TGTGCCAGTAGTTACGGAAGGGAAGAGACCCAGTACTTC. Amino acid sequence: CASSYGREETQYF.

The V and J genes are TRBV7-8 and TRBJ2-1, with TRBD2 identical over 7 bases. Germline values: CDR1 SGHVS, CDR2 FQNEAQ. V lost 5 bases to trimming and J lost 0 bases; unmatched junction nucleotides: 7. CDR3 length: 16 amino acids. Here the CDR3 DNA reads TGTGCCAGCAGCCCCGCGCGGGGGTTCTCCTACAATGAGCAGTTCTTC. Translation: CASSPARGFSYNEQFF.

The chain carries TRBV28 and TRBJ1-5; D uncertain. V gave up 5 bases and J gave up 3 bases, with 20 bases separating them. Germline loops: CDR1 MDHEN, CDR2 SYDVKM. This CDR3 comprises 17 residues. CDR3 residues: CASSPIDLGLYNQPQHF. CDR3 nucleotides: TGTGCCAGCAGTCCCATTGACTTGGGTCTATACAATCAGCCCCAGCATTTT.

V usage is TRBV27 and J usage is TRBJ2-1, with 10 bases matching TRBD1. V trimming: 10 bases; J trimming: 8 bases; junction bases outside the gene matches: 14. The CDR3 has 15 amino acids. Germline CDR1 is MNHEY and CDR2 is SMNVEV (reference sequence). The CDR3 DNA is TGTGCCACCCTGGGGGACAGGGGAAAAGCGCATGAGCAGTTCTTC. Its protein product is CATLGDRGKAHEQFF.

By share of the sample, this clonotype is medium-sized. The rearrangement links TRBV19 to TRBJ2-3; D uncertain. The V and J ends lost 5 bases and 2 bases respectively, with 2 bases between them. The CDR3 sequence is 11 residues long. Germline assignment: CDR1 LNHDA and CDR2 SQIVND (reference sequence). The CDR3: CASSHTDTQYF. The CDR3 DNA is TGTGCCAGTAGTCACACAGATACGCAGTATTTT.

The chain recombines TRBV7-2 with TRBJ2-1, with D perhaps TRBD2 (7 bases). Looked up from germline, CDR1 is SGHTA and CDR2 is FQGNSA. The CDR3 consists of 19 residues. The germline V and J ends were trimmed by 2 bases and 4 bases, with 24 bases remaining between them. CDR3 region: CASSLRGQAGFLKYNEQFF. CDR3 in DNA: TGTGCCAGCAGCTTACGGGGACAAGCGGGGTTCCTGAAATACAATGAGCAGTTCTTC.

The rearrangement links TRBV6-5 to TRBJ1-6, with unresolved D. In germline, CDR1 is MNHEY, CDR2 SVGAGI. CDR3 length: 15 residues. V lost 2 bases and J 10 bases, leaving 15 bases between the germline ends. In nucleotides, the CDR3 is TGTGCCAGCAGTTACGATGGGGAGGGAGGATCACCCCTCCACTTT. Its protein product is CASSYDGEGGSPLHF.

J is TRBJ2-1 and V is TRBV27, with a tentative D call TRBD2 (6 bases). CDR3 length equals 14 residues. Germline-derived CDR1 and CDR2 are MNHEY and SMNVEV (reference sequence). The germline V and J ends were trimmed by 6 bases and 3 bases, with 12 bases remaining between them. The CDR3 loop is CASRGSGDYNEQFF. DNA for the CDR3: TGTGCCAGCAGAGGTAGCGGAGACTACAATGAGCAGTTCTTC.

V gene TRBV6-5 combines with J gene TRBJ2-1; D call uncertain. The CDR3 has 13 amino acids. Germline CDR1 MNHEY, CDR2 SVGAGI. V was clipped by 2 bases and J by 9 bases, with 11 bases between them. DNA of the CDR3: TGTGCCAGCAGTTACGTCCTGGGCTTTGAGCAGTTCTTC. Protein product: CASSYVLGFEQFF.

V gene TRBV6-5 combines with J gene TRBJ2-4, with 8 nucleotides matching TRBD1. Germline V gene data show CDR1 as MNHEY and CDR2 as SVGAGI. Trimming cost V 0 bases and J 3 bases; bases outside gene matches: 7. The CDR3 has 17 residues. The DNA of the CDR3 is TGTGCCAGCAGTTACTCGACGGGAACAGGGGGCAAAAACATTCAGTACTTC. This codes for CASSYSTGTGGKNIQYF.

Points on this clonotype: The limits of the CDR3 on the DNA are not certain, so only TCRdb's listed CDR3 is given. The chain couples TRBV6-1 to TRBJ1-5; TRBD1, the table's D call, was not compared with the DNA. CDR1 and CDR2 from the germline V gene are MNHNS and SASEGT. The CDR3 comprises 17 residues, both ends counted. CDR3 sequence: CASSDRTGLMGISPSIF.

This clonotype was observed a handful of times. J is TRBJ2-3 and V is TRBV20-1; TRBD1 is a possible D gene (5 bases). The ends were cut back, 3 bases at V and 5 bases at J, with 12 bases in the middle. In germline, CDR1 is DFQATT, CDR2 SNEGSKA (reference sequence). There are 13 residues in the CDR3. CDR3 nucleotide sequence: TGCAGTGCTAGCGATCTAGGGGTAGATACGCAGTATTTT. The encoded protein is CSASDLGVDTQYF.

V and J are TRBV20-1 and TRBJ1-1, with unresolved D. Trimming removed 0 bases from V and 2 bases from J, with 10 bases in between. CDR1 and CDR2 (germline): DFQATT, SNEGSKA (reference sequence). The CDR3 sequence is 14 residues long. The CDR3 DNA follows: TGCAGTGCTAGAGATCCACATTCTAACACTGAAGCTTTCTTT. The encoded protein is CSARDPHSNTEAFF.

The genes are TRBV5-1 and TRBJ1-1; the match to TRBD1 covers 8 bases. The CDR3 has 14 residues. Germline V CDR1 and CDR2: SGHRS, YFSETQ. The V gene end was trimmed by 4 bases and the J gene end by 7 bases; junction bases not matched to a gene: 9. CDR3 amino acids: CASSVGQAENEAFF. For the CDR3, the DNA is TGCGCCAGCAGCGTGGGACAGGCCGAGAATGAAGCTTTCTTT. Using reference TRBV5-1 and TRBJ1-1 for the parts outside the CDR3, the full variable domain is KAGVTQTPRYLIKTRGQQVTLSCSPISGHRSVSWYQQTPGQGLQFLFEYFSETQRNKGNFPGRFSGRQFSNSRSEMNVSTLELGDSALYLCASSVGQAENEAFFGQGTRLTVV.